This T cell receptor (beta chain) emerged from a study of cytomegalovirus exposure and HLA in healthy donors. The germline V gene has CDR1 MNHNS and CDR2 SASEGT. The trim removed 6 bases at V and 4 bases at J, leaving 5 bases unmatched. The CDR3 spans 13 residues. Healthy donors of bone marrow made up the group. The PCR had 60 Vbeta and 13 Jbeta primers. The data were produced by immunoSEQ multiplex PCR, yet TCRdb's version contains in-frame clones alone and is incomplete. The sample has around 130,000 clones; 81% are singletons. In its sample, this clone was seen a few times. Specimen: PBMCs. This chain links TRBV6-1 with TRBJ1-1, with 7 bases matching TRBD1. The receptor was derived from a woman aged 40 to 55 in good health and CMV-seronegative. The CDR3 coding sequence is TGTGCCAGCAGGTCGACAGGGAGCACTGAAGCTTTCTTT. It specifies CASRSTGSTEAFF.